This T cell receptor (beta chain) was retrieved from a study of molecular identifiers for immune sequencing clone quantification. Between the trimmed V and J ends, which lost 3 bases and 5 bases, there was a span of 7 bases. This CDR3 contains 12 residues. CDR1 is MGHRA and CDR2 is YSYEKL in the germline V gene. Methods described previously were used for bulk TCR libraries, and listed TCR primers were applied. TCRdb called the PCR reads again in MiXCR, with one record for every CDR3 protein. This table has 90,000 or so distinct CDR3 sequences, 20% to 25% appearing once. This rearrangement joins TRBV4-1 to TRBJ2-5; tentatively, D is TRBD2 (6 bases). The clonotype was recovered from a human donor in good health. Some libraries in this study had Jurkat cell RNA spiked in. Sequenced material: naive CD8+ T cells from blood, with Jurkat cell RNA spiked in. Specified subset: FACS-sorted CD8+CD4-CCR7+CD45RA+ naive T cells. The CDR3, as DNA: TGCGCCAGCAGCCACGCGGGGGAGACCCAGTACTTC. This gives the protein CASSHAGETQYF.